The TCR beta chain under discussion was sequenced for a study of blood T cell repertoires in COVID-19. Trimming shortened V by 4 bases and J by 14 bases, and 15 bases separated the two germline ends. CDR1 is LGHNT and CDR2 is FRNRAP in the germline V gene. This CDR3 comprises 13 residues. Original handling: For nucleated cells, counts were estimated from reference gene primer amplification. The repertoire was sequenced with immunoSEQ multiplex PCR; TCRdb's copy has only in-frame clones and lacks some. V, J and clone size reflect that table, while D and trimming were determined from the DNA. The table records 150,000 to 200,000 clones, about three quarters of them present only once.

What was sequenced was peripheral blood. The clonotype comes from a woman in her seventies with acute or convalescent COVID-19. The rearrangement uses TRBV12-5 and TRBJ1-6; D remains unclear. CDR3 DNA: TGTGCTAGTGGTTCATGGACCCGGGAGGCCCTCCACTTT. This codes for CASGSWTREALHF.